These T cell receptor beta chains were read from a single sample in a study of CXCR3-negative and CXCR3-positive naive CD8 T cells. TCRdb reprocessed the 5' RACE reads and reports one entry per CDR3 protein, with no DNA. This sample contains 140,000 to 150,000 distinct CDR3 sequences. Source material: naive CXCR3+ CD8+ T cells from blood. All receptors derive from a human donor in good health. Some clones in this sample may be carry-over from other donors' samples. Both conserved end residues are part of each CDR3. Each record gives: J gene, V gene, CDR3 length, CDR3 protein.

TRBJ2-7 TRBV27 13 CASSLTRWGEQYF
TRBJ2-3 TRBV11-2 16 CASSFGPTKYTDTQYF
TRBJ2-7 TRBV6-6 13 CASSQDSNYEQYF
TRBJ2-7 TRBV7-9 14 CASSPGGTLRPSYF
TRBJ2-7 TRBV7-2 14 CASSLARISYEQYF
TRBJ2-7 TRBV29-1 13 CSVSPPLNDEQYF
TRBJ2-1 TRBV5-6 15 CASTPTSGSYNEQFF
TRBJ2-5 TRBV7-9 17 CASSYIQPGQGIETQYF
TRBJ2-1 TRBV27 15 CASSIKGGSYNEQFF
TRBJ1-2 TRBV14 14 CASSLGQGKSGYTF
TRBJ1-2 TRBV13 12 CASSILDGGYTF
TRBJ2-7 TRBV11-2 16 CASSLPWTGGLYEQYF
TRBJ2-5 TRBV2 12 CASRAFQETQYF
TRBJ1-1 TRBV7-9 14 CASSLEGVNTEAFF
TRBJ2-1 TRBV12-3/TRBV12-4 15 CASSLESGGGYEQFF
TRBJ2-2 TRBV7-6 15 CASSDLADGVGELFF
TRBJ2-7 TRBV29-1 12 CSVESGSYEQYF
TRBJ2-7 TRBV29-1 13 CSVIGADVYEQYF
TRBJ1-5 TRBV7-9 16 CASSSTRIEGDQPQHF
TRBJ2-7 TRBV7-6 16 CASSPGERGGTYEQYF
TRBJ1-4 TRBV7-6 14 CASSWTEANEKLFF
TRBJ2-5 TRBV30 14 CAWTVAQGIETQYF
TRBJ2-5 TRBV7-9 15 CASSFVTGGGETQYF